One and the same sample provided the 8 T cell receptor beta chains below, sequenced in a study of blood T cell repertoires in COVID-19. Clones were read by immunoSEQ multiplex PCR, and TCRdb kept only the in-frame ones, dropping some. The data hold around 160,000 clones, with roughly 89% observed a single time. The source material was PBMCs or T cells enriched from blood (not recorded which). These receptors originate from a woman in her fifties or sixties who had been exposed to COVID-19.

The rearrangement uses TRBV11-2 and TRBJ2-3, with 8 bases that match TRBD2. The CDR3 length is 15 residues. With 7 bases clipped from V and 3 bases from J, the junction kept 9 bases outside the gene matches. Germline CDR1 and CDR2: SGHAT and FQNNGV. Here the CDR3 reads CASKEGSGRTDTQYF. CDR3 bases: TGTGCCAGCAAGGAGGGGAGCGGGAGAACAGATACGCAGTATTTT.

The chain carries TRBV9 and TRBJ1-5, with D possibly matching TRBD1 (5 bases). CDR3 size: 15 residues. CDR1 is SGDLS, CDR2 YYNGEE, per germline. Trimming shortened V by 4 bases and J by 3 bases, and 14 bases separated the two germline ends. CDR3 in amino acids: CASSPGLSFNQPQHF. Here the CDR3 DNA reads TGTGCCAGCAGCCCGGGACTGTCTTTCAATCAGCCCCAGCATTTT. Using reference TRBV9 and TRBJ1-5 for the parts outside the CDR3, the full variable domain is DSGVTQTPKHLITATGQRVTLRCSPRSGDLSVYWYQQSLDQGLQFLIQYYNGEERAKGNILERFSAQQFPDLHSELNLSSLELGDSALYFCASSPGLSFNQPQHFGDGTRLSIL.

The V call is TRBV7-6, the J call TRBJ2-1, with D possibly matching TRBD1 (6 bases). The CDR3 is 16 amino acids. Germline CDR1 and CDR2: SGHVS and FNYEAQ. V was clipped by 7 bases and J by 1 base, with 17 bases between them. The CDR3 region is CASTGRTGSSYNEQFF. As DNA, the CDR3 is TGTGCCAGCACGGGCCGTACAGGGTCTTCCTACAATGAGCAGTTCTTC.

The V gene is TRBV5-6, the J gene TRBJ1-2; the match to TRBD1 covers 8 bases. The junction had 4 bases not matched to a gene; V was cut back by 8 bases and J by 4 bases. This CDR3 spans 12 amino acids. Germline CDR1 reads SGHDT; CDR2 reads YYEEEE. The CDR3 DNA sequence: TGTGCCAGTCAGGGGGCTGGCTATGGCTACACCTTC. Amino acid sequence: CASQGAGYGYTF.

This clone was observed a handful of times. J is TRBJ2-7 and V is TRBV7-9; TRBD1 aligns across 7 bases. CDR1 and CDR2 from the germline V gene are SEHNR and FQNEAQ (reference sequence). The CDR3 has 15 amino acids. V lost 4 bases, J lost 0 bases, and 6 bases stayed unmatched. The CDR3 protein is CASSYIAGGSYEQYF. The CDR3 nucleotides read TGTGCCAGCAGCTACATAGCAGGGGGCTCCTACGAGCAGTACTTC.

The chain joins TRBV27 to TRBJ2-1; D possibly corresponds to TRBD2 (6 bases). The germline V gene has CDR1 MNHEY and CDR2 SMNVEV (reference sequence). V lost 8 bases, J lost 0 bases, and 11 bases lay in between. The CDR3 consists of 14 residues. The CDR3 bases are TGTGCCAGCCAGGACGGGAGCTCCTACAATGAGCAGTTCTTC. Protein: CASQDGSSYNEQFF.

The chain joins TRBV6-5 to TRBJ2-1; 7 nucleotides match TRBD2. The CDR3 length is 14 residues. Germline V CDR1 and CDR2: MNHEY, SVGAGI. The junction had 12 bases not matched to a gene; V was cut back by 7 bases and J by 9 bases. This CDR3 reads CASNFNGPGGEQFF. As DNA, the CDR3 is TGTGCCAGCAATTTTAACGGGCCGGGGGGTGAGCAGTTCTTC.

The genes are TRBV6-5 and TRBJ2-1; weak D call: TRBD2 (6 bases). Looked up from germline, CDR1 is MNHEY and CDR2 is SVGAGI. V was cut by 7 bases and J by 9 bases, with 10 bases left in between. There are 11 residues in the CDR3. CDR3 bases: TGTGCCAGCAATCTGGGGGGTGAGCAGTTCTTC. This translates into CASNLGGEQFF.